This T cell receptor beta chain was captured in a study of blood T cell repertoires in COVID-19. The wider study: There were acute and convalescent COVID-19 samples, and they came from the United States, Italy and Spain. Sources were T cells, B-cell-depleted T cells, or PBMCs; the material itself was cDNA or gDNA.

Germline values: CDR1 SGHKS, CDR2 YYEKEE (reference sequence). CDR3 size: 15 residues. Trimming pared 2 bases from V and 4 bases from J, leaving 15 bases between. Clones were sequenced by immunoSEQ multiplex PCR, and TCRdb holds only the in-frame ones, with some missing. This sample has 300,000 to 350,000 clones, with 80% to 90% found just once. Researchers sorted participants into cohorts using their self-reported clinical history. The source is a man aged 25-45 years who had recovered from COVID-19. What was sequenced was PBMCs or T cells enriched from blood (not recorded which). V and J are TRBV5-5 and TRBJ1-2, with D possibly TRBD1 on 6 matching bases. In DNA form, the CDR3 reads TGTGCCAGCAGCTTCAACCGGGACACCGCCTATGGCTACACCTTC. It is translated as CASSFNRDTAYGYTF. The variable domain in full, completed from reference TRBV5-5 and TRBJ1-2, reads DAGVTQSPTHLIKTRGQQVTLRCSPISGHKSVSWYQQVLGQGPQFIFQYYEKEERGRGNFPDRFSARQFPNYSSELNVNALLLGDSALYLCASSFNRDTAYGYTFGSGTRLTVV.